These 20 T cell receptor beta chains came from one sample sequenced in a study of cytomegalovirus exposure and HLA in healthy donors. The study ran its PCR with 60 Vbeta and 13 Jbeta primers. The table came from immunoSEQ multiplex PCR; TCRdb's copy has only in-frame clones and leaves some out. The profile shows around 150,000 clones, 82% of them singletons. Source material: PBMCs. These receptors originate from a male donor in good health and CMV-seronegative.

V usage is TRBV18 and J usage is TRBJ2-2; 7 bases are shared with TRBD1. CDR1 KGHSH and CDR2 LQKENI come from the germline V gene. The trim removed 7 bases at V and 2 bases at J, leaving 7 bases unmatched. The CDR3 runs to 15 residues. The CDR3 loop reads CASLFRQGNTGELFF. The CDR3 DNA is TGTGCCAGCTTATTTCGACAGGGAAACACCGGGGAGCTGTTTTTT.

The gene calls are TRBV5-6 and TRBJ1-2, with no clear D. V dropped 4 bases and J dropped 8 bases, with 9 bases sitting between them. The CDR3 is 11 amino acids. Germline V CDR1 and CDR2: SGHDT, YYEEEE. CDR3 loop: CASSLLSGYTF. As DNA, the CDR3 is TGTGCCAGCAGCCTGCTTAGCGGCTACACCTTC. The whole variable domain, remainder taken from reference TRBV5-6 and TRBJ1-2, is DAGVTQSPTHLIKTRGQQVTLRCSPKSGHDTVSWYQQALGQGPQFIFQYYEEEERQRGNFPDRFSGHQFPNYSSELNVNALLLGDSALYLCASSLLSGYTFGSGTRLTVV.

The chain uses TRBV7-2 and TRBJ1-1; D remains ambiguous. In germline, CDR1 is SGHTA, CDR2 FQGNSA. CDR3 length: 15 residues. The germline V and J ends were trimmed by 5 bases and 8 bases, with 21 bases remaining between them. Here the CDR3 DNA reads TGTGCCAGCAGCCGATGGGCGTGGAACCCCAGGGAAGCTTTCTTT. This sequence encodes CASSRWAWNPREAFF.

The rearrangement links TRBV5-1 to TRBJ2-3, with TRBD2 identical over 7 bases. The V gene end was trimmed by 3 bases and the J gene end by 1 base; junction bases not matched to a gene: 8. Germline CDR1 is SGHRS and CDR2 is YFSETQ. CDR3 length: 16 residues. CDR3 amino acids: CASSWPLASGTDTQYF. The CDR3 DNA follows: TGCGCCAGCAGCTGGCCACTAGCGTCAGGCACAGATACGCAGTATTTT.

This clone has only one observation. V is TRBV28 and J is TRBJ1-2; 9 positions agree with TRBD1. Germline V gives CDR1 MDHEN, CDR2 SYDVKM. This CDR3 is 17 amino acids long. After removal of 4 bases from V and 4 bases from J, the junction contained 13 bases not matched to a gene. The CDR3 protein is CASSYYRGPIFSYGYTF. The DNA for the CDR3 is TGTGCCAGCAGTTACTACAGGGGGCCGATCTTTAGCTATGGCTACACCTTC.

The chain joins TRBV5-1 to TRBJ2-3, with D perhaps matching TRBD2 (6 bases). The CDR3 is 17 amino acids. Trimming cost V 5 bases and J 6 bases, with 25 bases left between them. CDR1 and CDR2 (germline): SGHRS, YFSETQ. The CDR3 nucleotides read TGCGCCAGCAGTCTGGACCGTAGCGGCCGCGGTCGGGATACGCAGTATTTT. Amino acid sequence: CASSLDRSGRGRDTQYF.

The J gene is TRBJ2-5, the V gene TRBV6-6; tentatively, D is TRBD2 (5 bases). The V and J ends lost 2 bases and 11 bases respectively, with 15 bases between them. CDR1 MNHNY and CDR2 SVGAGI come from the germline V gene (reference sequence). The CDR3 is made up of 13 amino acids. This chain's CDR3 is CASSYTGNGEQYF. In DNA, the CDR3 is TGTGCCAGCAGTTACACGGGTAATGGGGAGCAGTACTTC.

The chain recombines TRBV25-1 with TRBJ2-7; possible D gene TRBD2, 7 bases. Germline lookup yields CDR1 MGHDK and CDR2 SYGVNS. The ends were cut back, 3 bases at V and 6 bases at J, with 12 bases in the middle. This CDR3 contains 13 residues. The CDR3 DNA reads TGTGCCAGCAGTGATCGGGGGGCATCCGAGCAGTACTTC. Protein product: CASSDRGASEQYF.

The genes are TRBV5-4 and TRBJ1-1; a weak D match, TRBD1 (5 bases). V shed 4 bases and J shed 5 bases, with 15 bases lying between them. Germline loops: CDR1 SGHNT, CDR2 YYREEE (reference sequence). The CDR3 has 14 amino acids. CDR3 DNA sequence: TGTGCCAGCAGCGGGGGGACGATTGGTACTGAAGCTTTCTTT. Translation: CASSGGTIGTEAFF.

The rearrangement joins TRBV27 to TRBJ2-7; TRBD1 matches at 9 bases. Germline CDR1 is MNHEY and CDR2 is SMNVEV (reference sequence). This CDR3 comprises 18 residues. Trimming removed 6 bases from V and 3 bases from J; junction bases left unmatched: 18. CDR3 sequence reads: CASRPHLGSGTGNYEQYF. In nucleotides, the CDR3 is TGTGCCAGCAGACCACACCTCGGATCCGGGACAGGGAACTACGAGCAGTACTTC.

Only one count was recorded for this clone. The chain recombines TRBV6-5 with TRBJ2-7; D is possibly TRBD1 (6 bases). Germline loops: CDR1 MNHEY, CDR2 SVGAGI. There are 13 residues in the CDR3. V gave up 5 bases and J gave up 4 bases, with 12 bases separating them. The CDR3 region is CASSPGHGYEQYF. Here the CDR3 DNA reads TGTGCCAGCAGTCCGGGACATGGTTACGAGCAGTACTTC.

This clone was found once. The chain recombines TRBV5-5 with TRBJ2-1; D is uncertain. Germline assignment: CDR1 SGHKS and CDR2 YYEKEE (reference sequence). The CDR3 is made up of 14 amino acids. With 5 bases removed from V and 7 bases from J, the gap between germline ends came to 16 bases. The CDR3 region has the DNA TGTGCCAGCAGACACCACGTGGAGTTTAATGAGCAGTTCTTC. This gives the protein CASRHHVEFNEQFF.

This chain uses TRBV7-8 with TRBJ2-1; perhaps TRBD2 as D (7 bases). Trimming left V 3 bases short and J 5 bases short, with 14 bases between. The CDR3 covers 15 residues. Germline CDR1 reads SGHVS; CDR2 reads FQNEAQ. The CDR3 bases are TGTGCCAGCAGCTTGGGGGGGGCGGGTAACAATGAGCAGTTCTTC. Its protein product is CASSLGGAGNNEQFF.

The CDR3 protein is CAISESGGSYNEQFF. In DNA form, the CDR3 reads TGTGCCATCAGTGAGTCAGGGGGCTCCTACAATGAGCAGTTCTTC. This sequence joins TRBV10-3 and TRBJ2-1, with D maybe TRBD1 (6 bases). The CDR3 totals 15 residues. Trimming removed 0 bases at V and 0 bases at J, with 6 bases between. Germline V lookup: CDR1 ENHRY, CDR2 SYGVKD.

This clone was recorded once. V gene TRBV5-6 combines with J gene TRBJ2-5; D is possibly TRBD1 (6 bases). Germline V gene sequence: CDR1 SGHDT, CDR2 YYEEEE. The CDR3 covers 15 residues. V was trimmed by 2 bases and J by 2 bases, leaving 13 bases between them. The CDR3 DNA reads TGTGCCAGCAGCTTTGTAGGGGGTATTCAAGAGACCCAGTACTTC. Residues: CASSFVGGIQETQYF.

This chain uses TRBV7-6 with TRBJ1-5; D not resolved. V was shortened by 1 base and J by 5 bases, with 6 bases between the two germline ends. The CDR3 is 13 amino acids. Per the germline V gene, CDR1 is SGHVS and CDR2 is FNYEAQ. CDR3 in amino acids: CASSLEGDQPQHF. The CDR3 coding sequence is TGTGCCAGCAGCTTAGAGGGAGATCAGCCCCAGCATTTT.

Only a few counts were recorded for this clone. The J gene is TRBJ2-7, the V gene TRBV4-3; TRBD2 agrees at 9 bases. CDR3 length: 16 amino acids. V trimming: 0 bases; J trimming: 7 bases; junction bases outside the gene matches: 10. Germline loops: CDR1 LGHNA, CDR2 YSLEER. CDR3 DNA: TGCGCCAGCAGCCAAGATCCTGCGGGAGGGCCGGTTGAGCAGTACTTC. Residues: CASSQDPAGGPVEQYF.

The V call is TRBV27, the J call TRBJ1-1, with TRBD1 as a possible D gene (5 bases). This CDR3 has 13 amino acids. Per the germline V gene, CDR1 is MNHEY and CDR2 is SMNVEV (reference sequence). With 8 bases removed from V and 10 bases from J, the gap between germline ends came to 20 bases. The chain's CDR3 is CASSYAGQVAAFF. CDR3 bases: TGTGCCAGCTCATACGCGGGGCAGGTGGCAGCTTTCTTT.

This clone was seen once. This rearrangement joins TRBV29-1 to TRBJ2-1, with 10 bases identical to TRBD2. V was pared by 4 bases and J by 5 bases, with 11 bases of the junction left unmatched. Germline assignment: CDR1 SQVTM and CDR2 ANQGSEA. The CDR3 runs 16 residues. The CDR3 loop is CSVGRASGGPNNEQFF. The CDR3 DNA sequence: TGCAGCGTTGGGCGGGCTAGCGGGGGACCGAACAATGAGCAGTTCTTC.

The chain combines TRBV4-2 with TRBJ2-7; D possibly corresponds to TRBD1 (6 bases). Germline-derived CDR1 and CDR2 are LGHNA and YNFKEQ. The CDR3 is made up of 15 amino acids. The V gene lost 6 bases and the J gene lost 2 bases, with 17 bases spanning the gap. The CDR3 reads CASRGTLREPYEQYF. CDR3 DNA: TGTGCCAGCAGGGGGACACTCAGAGAACCCTACGAGCAGTACTTC.